This T cell receptor beta chain appears in the sequencing data of a study of blood T cell repertoires in COVID-19. J was trimmed by 5 bases and V by 0 bases; bases with no gene match: 6. This CDR3 comprises 16 residues. Germline V gene lookup returns CDR1 LNHNV and CDR2 YYDKDF (reference sequence). As processed by the authors: The authors estimated nucleated cell counts from reference gene primer amplification. Method: immunoSEQ multiplex PCR; TCRdb's copy keeps in-frame clones and lacks some. The D gene and trimming were derived from the DNA, and the V and J assignments and clone size from that table. The top ten hold approximately 5% of the sample, which has roughly 200,000 clones, about 85% seen once.

Specimen: peripheral blood. The chain uses TRBV15 and TRBJ2-1; TRBD2 agrees at 8 bases. This TCR was recovered from a woman aged 80 or over with acute or convalescent COVID-19. For the CDR3, the DNA is TGTGCCACCAGCAGAGATGTCACTAGCGGTAACAATGAGCAGTTCTTC. Its protein is CATSRDVTSGNNEQFF.